Listed below are T cell receptor beta chains from one sample, sequenced in a study of blood T cell repertoires in COVID-19. Method: immunoSEQ multiplex PCR; TCRdb's copy keeps in-frame clones and lacks some. The table has fewer than 250,000 clones, about 85% seen once. Sequenced material: peripheral blood. These TCRs come from a woman aged 60-75 years with active or convalescent COVID-19. CDR3s include the opening cysteine and the closing phenylalanine or tryptophan. A D gene is named only where the DNA matches it firmly. Expanded clones are given a class, and other clones once, few, many or no size at all.

clone size: NA
D gene: TRBD1
V gene: TRBV19
J gene: TRBJ1-4
CDR3 protein: CASKRGGSATNEKLFF
CDR3 DNA: TGTGCCAGCAAGAGAGGGGGCTCGGCAACTAATGAAAAACTGTTTTTT

clone size: once
D gene: TRBD1
V gene: TRBV3-1/TRBV3-2
J gene: TRBJ2-5
CDR3 protein: CASSRWTGTLKETQYF
CDR3 DNA: TGTGCCAGCAGCCGTTGGACAGGGACATTAAAAGAGACCCAGTACTTC

clone size: NA
D gene: TRBD1
V gene: TRBV6-2/TRBV6-3
J gene: TRBJ1-2
CDR3 protein: CASSLVTGYGYTF
CDR3 DNA: TGTGCCAGCAGTTTGGTGACAGGGTATGGCTACACCTTC

clone size: few
D gene: NA
V gene: TRBV21-1
J gene: TRBJ1-1
CDR3 protein: CASSTIWTGRRTEAFF
CDR3 DNA: TGTGCCAGCAGCACTATATGGACAGGGAGGAGAACTGAAGCTTTCTTT

clone size: NA
D gene: NA
V gene: TRBV5-1
J gene: TRBJ2-6
CDR3 protein: CASSPPGGANVLTF
CDR3 DNA: TGCGCCAGCAGCCCCCCGGGGGGGGCCAACGTCCTGACTTTC

clone size: NA
D gene: TRBD1
V gene: TRBV6-5
J gene: TRBJ1-2
CDR3 protein: CASSYALEGAGYGYTF
CDR3 DNA: TGTGCCAGCAGTTACGCCCTCGAGGGGGCTGGCTATGGCTACACCTTC

clone size: NA
D gene: NA
V gene: TRBV19
J gene: TRBJ1-2
CDR3 protein: CASSVLLGEPNYGYTF
CDR3 DNA: TGTGCCAGTAGTGTCCTCTTGGGAGAACCCAACTATGGCTACACCTTC

clone size: few
D gene: TRBD1
V gene: TRBV29-1
J gene: TRBJ2-5
CDR3 protein: CSVAPAGGETQYF
CDR3 DNA: TGCAGCGTTGCCCCCGCAGGGGGAGAGACCCAGTACTTC

clone size: NA
D gene: TRBD2
V gene: TRBV11-3
J gene: TRBJ2-7
CDR3 protein: CASSLLTSGRLHEQYF
CDR3 DNA: TGTGCCAGCAGCTTACTTACTAGCGGGAGGCTCCACGAGCAGTACTTC

clone size: NA
D gene: TRBD2
V gene: TRBV7-2
J gene: TRBJ2-7
CDR3 protein: CASSLGVVSGRYHNEQYF
CDR3 DNA: TGTGCCAGCAGCTTAGGGGTGGTCAGCGGGAGATACCACAACGAGCAGTACTTC

clone size: NA
D gene: TRBD1
V gene: TRBV7-9
J gene: TRBJ1-1
CDR3 protein: CASSYAQGVTEAFF
CDR3 DNA: TGTGCCAGCAGCTATGCCCAGGGGGTGACTGAAGCTTTCTTT

clone size: NA
D gene: TRBD1
V gene: TRBV7-8
J gene: TRBJ1-5
CDR3 protein: CASSLTLRTGPGGNQPQHF
CDR3 DNA: TGTGCCAGCAGCCTGACTTTACGGACAGGGCCAGGCGGCAATCAGCCCCAGCATTTT

clone size: NA
D gene: NA
V gene: TRBV29-1
J gene: TRBJ2-5
CDR3 protein: CSVEGVGEETQYF
CDR3 DNA: TGCAGCGTGGAAGGTGTCGGTGAAGAGACCCAGTACTTC

clone size: NA
D gene: NA
V gene: TRBV7-9
J gene: TRBJ1-1
CDR3 protein: CASSLQTNTEAFF
CDR3 DNA: TGTGCCAGCAGCTTACAGACTAACACTGAAGCTTTCTTT

clone size: NA
D gene: NA
V gene: TRBV7-8
J gene: TRBJ2-1
CDR3 protein: CASSLMTTSRSEQFF
CDR3 DNA: TGTGCCAGCAGCTTAATGACTACTTCCCGGAGTGAGCAGTTCTTC

clone size: NA
D gene: TRBD1
V gene: TRBV5-1
J gene: TRBJ2-1
CDR3 protein: CASSLEPGTGYNEQFF
CDR3 DNA: TGCGCCAGCAGCTTGGAACCCGGGACAGGGTACAATGAGCAGTTCTTC

clone size: NA
D gene: NA
V gene: TRBV29-1
J gene: TRBJ2-5
CDR3 protein: CSAGGPEIGETQYF
CDR3 DNA: TGCAGCGCCGGAGGTCCGGAAATCGGAGAGACCCAGTACTTC

clone size: NA
D gene: TRBD1
V gene: TRBV14
J gene: TRBJ2-2
CDR3 protein: CASSPRQGAATGELFF
CDR3 DNA: TGTGCCAGCAGCCCAAGACAGGGGGCTGCAACCGGGGAGCTGTTTTTT

clone size: NA
D gene: TRBD2
V gene: TRBV7-2
J gene: TRBJ2-1
CDR3 protein: CASSLGPGLAGNEQFF
CDR3 DNA: TGTGCCAGCAGCTTAGGACCGGGACTAGCGGGCAATGAGCAGTTCTTC

clone size: NA
D gene: NA
V gene: TRBV5-1
J gene: TRBJ2-1
CDR3 protein: CASSLATAGYNEQFF
CDR3 DNA: TGCGCCAGCAGCTTGGCGACAGCCGGCTACAATGAGCAGTTCTTC

clone size: once
D gene: TRBD2
V gene: TRBV5-4
J gene: TRBJ2-7
CDR3 protein: CASSMALAGNYEQYF
CDR3 DNA: TGTGCCAGCAGCATGGCACTAGCGGGGAACTACGAGCAGTACTTC

clone size: NA
D gene: TRBD2
V gene: TRBV5-1
J gene: TRBJ2-1
CDR3 protein: CASSLPGGDEQFF
CDR3 DNA: TGCGCCAGCAGTTTACCCGGGGGGGATGAGCAGTTCTTC

clone size: once
D gene: TRBD2
V gene: TRBV11-2
J gene: TRBJ2-1
CDR3 protein: CASSRWAGDYNEQFF
CDR3 DNA: TGTGCCAGCAGCCGGTGGGCGGGGGACTACAATGAGCAGTTCTTC

clone size: NA
D gene: TRBD2
V gene: TRBV4-2
J gene: TRBJ2-2
CDR3 protein: CASSQVTSGGTNTGELFF
CDR3 DNA: TGTGCCAGCAGCCAGGTGACTAGCGGGGGCACAAACACCGGGGAGCTGTTTTTT

clone size: once
D gene: NA
V gene: TRBV6-5
J gene: TRBJ1-1
CDR3 protein: CASSYLAGLNTEAFF
CDR3 DNA: TGTGCCAGCAGTTATTTGGCGGGCTTGAACACTGAAGCTTTCTTT

clone size: few
D gene: NA
V gene: TRBV19
J gene: TRBJ1-6
CDR3 protein: CASSIDRSGDSPLHF
CDR3 DNA: TGTGCCAGTAGTATAGACCGGTCCGGGGATTCACCCCTCCACTTT

clone size: NA
D gene: TRBD1
V gene: TRBV6-2/TRBV6-3
J gene: TRBJ1-1
CDR3 protein: CASSPRQGAGGTEAFF
CDR3 DNA: TGTGCCAGCAGCCCTCGACAGGGGGCAGGGGGCACTGAAGCTTTCTTT

clone size: NA
D gene: TRBD2
V gene: TRBV5-8
J gene: TRBJ2-3
CDR3 protein: CASSPGLAVTDTQYF
CDR3 DNA: TGTGCCAGCAGCCCCGGACTAGCAGTCACAGATACGCAGTATTTT

clone size: NA
D gene: TRBD2
V gene: TRBV7-6
J gene: TRBJ2-2
CDR3 protein: CASSLRAASGDTGELFF
CDR3 DNA: TGTGCCAGCAGCTTAAGGGCGGCTAGCGGGGACACCGGGGAGCTGTTTTTT

clone size: NA
D gene: NA
V gene: TRBV6-5
J gene: TRBJ2-2
CDR3 protein: CASTFRGTGELFF
CDR3 DNA: TGTGCCAGTACCTTTCGGGGCACCGGGGAGCTGTTTTTT

clone size: NA
D gene: NA
V gene: TRBV6-5
J gene: TRBJ1-3
CDR3 protein: CASSYRTPGNTIYF
CDR3 DNA: TGTGCCAGCAGTTACCGGACACCTGGAAACACCATATATTTT

clone size: NA
D gene: TRBD1
V gene: TRBV6-5
J gene: TRBJ2-7
CDR3 protein: CASSKSGTGIEQYF
CDR3 DNA: TGTGCCAGCAGCAAATCCGGGACAGGGATCGAGCAGTACTTC

clone size: few
D gene: NA
V gene: TRBV11-3
J gene: TRBJ2-3
CDR3 protein: CASSLTYTPGDTQYF
CDR3 DNA: TGTGCCAGCAGCCTGACATACACCCCAGGAGATACGCAGTATTTT

clone size: NA
D gene: TRBD1
V gene: TRBV4-1
J gene: TRBJ2-2
CDR3 protein: CASSPTPGQVGAGELFF
CDR3 DNA: TGCGCCAGCAGCCCCACTCCCGGACAGGTCGGGGCCGGGGAGCTGTTTTTT

clone size: NA
D gene: NA
V gene: TRBV18
J gene: TRBJ1-1
CDR3 protein: CASSPAAGTEAFF
CDR3 DNA: TGTGCCAGCTCACCAGCCGCGGGCACTGAAGCTTTCTTT

clone size: NA
D gene: TRBD2
V gene: TRBV11-3
J gene: TRBJ2-5
CDR3 protein: CASSSRTSGQETQYF
CDR3 DNA: TGTGCCAGCAGCTCCCGGACTAGCGGGCAAGAGACCCAGTACTTC

clone size: NA
D gene: TRBD1
V gene: TRBV4-1
J gene: TRBJ1-1
CDR3 protein: CASSQPGTGGSLMSEAFF
CDR3 DNA: TGCGCCAGCAGCCAACCCGGGACAGGGGGCTCTTTAATGTCTGAAGCTTTCTTT

clone size: NA
D gene: TRBD2
V gene: TRBV29-1
J gene: TRBJ2-3
CDR3 protein: CSAGRDPDTQYF
CDR3 DNA: TGCAGCGCCGGGAGGGACCCAGATACGCAGTATTTT

clone size: NA
D gene: TRBD2
V gene: TRBV10-3
J gene: TRBJ2-3
CDR3 protein: CAISLLLAGSTDTQYF
CDR3 DNA: TGTGCCATCAGCCTCCTTCTAGCGGGGAGCACAGATACGCAGTATTTT

clone size: NA
D gene: TRBD1
V gene: TRBV19
J gene: TRBJ1-1
CDR3 protein: CASSVGTANTEAFF
CDR3 DNA: TGTGCCAGTAGTGTAGGGACAGCGAACACTGAAGCTTTCTTT

clone size: many
D gene: NA
V gene: TRBV10-2
J gene: TRBJ2-3
CDR3 protein: CASRDRVSDGDTQYF
CDR3 DNA: TGCGCCAGCAGGGACCGAGTTAGCGATGGAGATACGCAGTATTTT